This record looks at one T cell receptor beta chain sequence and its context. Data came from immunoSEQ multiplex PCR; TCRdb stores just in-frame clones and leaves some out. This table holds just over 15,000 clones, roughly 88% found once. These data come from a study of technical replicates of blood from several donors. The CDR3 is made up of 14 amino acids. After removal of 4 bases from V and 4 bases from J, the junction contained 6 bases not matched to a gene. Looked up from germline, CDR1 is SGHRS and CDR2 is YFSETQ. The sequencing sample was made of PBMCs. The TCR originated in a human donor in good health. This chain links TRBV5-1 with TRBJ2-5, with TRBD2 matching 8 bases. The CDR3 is CASSLQRETETQYF. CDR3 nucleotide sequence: TGCGCCAGCAGCCTACAGCGGGAGACAGAGACCCAGTACTTC.